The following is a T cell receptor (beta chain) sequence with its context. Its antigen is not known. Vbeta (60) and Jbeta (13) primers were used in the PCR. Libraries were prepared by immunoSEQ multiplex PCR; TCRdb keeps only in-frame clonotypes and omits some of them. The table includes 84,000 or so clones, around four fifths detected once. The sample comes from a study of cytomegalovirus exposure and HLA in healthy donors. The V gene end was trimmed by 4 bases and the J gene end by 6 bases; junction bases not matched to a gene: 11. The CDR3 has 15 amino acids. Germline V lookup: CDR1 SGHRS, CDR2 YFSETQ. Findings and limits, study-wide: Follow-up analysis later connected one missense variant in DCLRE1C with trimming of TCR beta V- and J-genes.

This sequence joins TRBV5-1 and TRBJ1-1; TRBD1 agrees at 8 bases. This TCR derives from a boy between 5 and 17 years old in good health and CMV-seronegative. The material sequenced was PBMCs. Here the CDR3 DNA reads TGCGCCAGCAGCCTTACCGGACAGGGTAGGGCTGAAGCTTTCTTT. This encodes CASSLTGQGRAEAFF.